The sequence of this T cell receptor (beta chain) was determined in a study of cytomegalovirus exposure and HLA in healthy donors. After removal of 5 bases from V and 5 bases from J, the junction contained 12 bases not matched to a gene. CDR1 is SGHTA and CDR2 is FQGNSA in the germline V gene. This CDR3 is built from 16 residues. The PCR contained 60 Vbeta and 13 Jbeta primers. Sequencing was performed with immunoSEQ multiplex PCR; in TCRdb, only in-frame clones are kept and a portion is missing. The table has fewer than 250,000 clones, roughly 83% seen once. This TCR was recovered from a male donor in good health and CMV-seropositive. The chain couples TRBV7-2 to TRBJ2-5; 9 bases align to TRBD1. Input material: PBMCs. CDR3: CASSPRGQGSYETQYF. The CDR3 DNA is TGTGCCAGCAGCCCCAGGGGACAGGGTTCGTACGAGACCCAGTACTTC.